This TCR beta chain was captured by sequencing in a study of cytomegalovirus exposure and HLA in healthy donors. General study results and limits: In a later analysis, specific HLA alleles were associated with about 18,000 TCR beta sequences at a 0.05 false discovery rate.

Likely unrecorded immune exposures existed in these nominally healthy donors. PCR involved 60 Vbeta and 13 Jbeta primers. Measured with immunoSEQ multiplex PCR; TCRdb has only the in-frame clones, and not every one. The table lists roughly 50,000 clones, 65% to 80% of them singletons. With regard to this clone: Its antigen remains unknown.

The CDR3 runs 14 residues. V was cut by 3 bases and J by 1 base, with 10 bases left in between. CDR1 SGHNT and CDR2 YYREEE come from the germline V gene (reference sequence). The chain combines TRBV5-4 with TRBJ1-1; perhaps TRBD1 as D (6 bases). This receptor was identified in a man aged 25 to 45 in good health and CMV-seropositive. The sample consisted of PBMCs. The CDR3: CASSSGQKNTEAFF. CDR3 DNA sequence: TGTGCCAGCAGCTCGGGACAAAAGAACACTGAAGCTTTCTTT.